This T cell receptor beta chain appears in the sequencing data of a study of shared clonotypes between healthy human individuals. Background on the study: CD4 naive cells filled three plates per donor, CD4 memory three, CD8 naive two and CD8 memory one.

The CDR3 spans 15 residues. CDR1 is MGHRA and CDR2 is YSYEKL in the germline V gene. The V end lost 2 bases, the J end lost 8 bases, and 15 bases lay between the germline ends. Each subset's genomic DNA was split evenly across several immunoSEQ plates. It was 150 to 250 ng DNA, some 30,000 T cell genomes, that sorted-subset replicate PCRs used. Here immunoSEQ multiplex PCR was the method, and the copy in TCRdb shows in-frame clones only, minus some. The sample contains under 2.5 million clones, 85% to 95% of which appear only once. As to this clone: The antigen remains undetermined.

Study observations and caveats: Memory subsets generally showed lower estimated richness than naive subsets.

The sequence was collected from a man between 18 and 35 years old in good health. Some clones in this sample may be carry-over from other donors' samples. The V call is TRBV4-1, the J call TRBJ1-4; no firm D call. Sequencing was done on a sample of naive CD4+ T cells from PBMCs. Subset meaning: CD45RA+ positively selected. CDR3 DNA: TGCGCCAGCAGCCAACAGAGGGAAGTCTGGGAAAAACTGTTTTTT. It encodes CASSQQREVWEKLFF.